Below, 22 T cell receptor beta chains from the same sample are listed, as sequenced in a study of blood T cells in healthy people across ages (dated by TCRdb to between 2014 and 2017). Library generation was performed with 5' RACE. The sample was run on an Illumina HiSeq 2500. A second roughly 6 to 12 cycle PCR used a sample-barcoded 5' primer and a J-beta primer mix. The public sequencing data were trimmed at Q25 with fastp and processed into clonotypes with MiXCR by TCRdb, which kept only in-frame beta chains. Entries that share a CDR3 protein sequence are merged under the most common genes and DNA. The sample data list approximately 730,000 distinct CDR3 sequences, and 35% to 45% of these were observed just once. The ten largest account for roughly 20% of the sample. The sequenced material came from blood. The source is an older woman in good health.

The chain couples TRBV14 to TRBJ1-4, with D tentatively TRBD1 (6 bases). The CDR3 covers 16 residues. Deletions cut 2 bases from V and 2 bases from J, with 12 bases between. CDR1 and CDR2 (germline): SGHDN, FVKESK. The CDR3, as DNA: TGTGCCAGCAGCCAAAGATCGGGGGCCACTAATGAAAAACTGTTTTTT. This encodes CASSQRSGATNEKLFF.

The chain uses TRBV30 and TRBJ2-1; possibly TRBD1 or TRBD2 for D (6 bases each). This CDR3 region has 14 residues. Germline V lookup: CDR1 GTSNPN, CDR2 SVGIG (reference sequence). V shed 4 bases and J shed 4 bases, with 14 bases lying between them. The CDR3 loop is CAWILKGGYNEQFF. CDR3 sequence (DNA): TGTGCCTGGATCCTAAAGGGGGGTTACAATGAGCAGTTCTTC.

This rearrangement joins TRBV7-2 to TRBJ2-1; 7 bases match TRBD2. The CDR3 extends over 15 amino acids. CDR1 is SGHTA, CDR2 FQGNSA, per germline. V lost 5 bases and J lost 8; bases outside the gene matches: 12. The CDR3 region has the DNA TGTGCCAGCAGCCTCCGAAGATGGGGGGGAGATGAGCAGTTCTTC. Protein: CASSLRRWGGDEQFF.

This clonotype showed up many times. This may arise from a read error, as a much more abundant clone is one base away. The chain carries TRBV5-1 and TRBJ2-7; a possible D gene is TRBD2 (5 bases). The germline CDR1 and CDR2 sequences are SGHRS and YFSETQ. Trimming removed 0 bases from V and 7 bases from J, with 17 bases in between. This CDR3 has 15 amino acids. CDR3 DNA sequence: TGCGCCAGCAGCTTGGCCGCTAGCAGCTACAATGAGCAGTACTTC. This encodes CASSLAASSYNEQYF.

The chain recombines TRBV7-2 with TRBJ2-4; possibly TRBD1 or TRBD2 for D (6 bases each). V was clipped by 1 base and J by 3 bases, with 10 bases between them. The CDR3 sequence is 15 residues long. The germline V gene has CDR1 SGHTA and CDR2 FQGNSA. The CDR3, as DNA: TGTGCCAGCAGCTTAGTAGGGGGGAACAAAAACATTCAGTACTTC. Its protein product is CASSLVGGNKNIQYF.

This clonotype was seen a handful of times. The gene calls are TRBV9 and TRBJ2-6, with 7 positions matching TRBD1. This CDR3 has 15 residues. The germline gives CDR1 SGDLS, CDR2 YYNGEE. Trimming took 8 bases from V and 2 from J; bases not matched to a gene: 7. The CDR3 DNA reads as TGTGCCAGTACAAGACAGGGCGCTGGGGCCAACGTCCTGACTTTC. This translates into CASTRQGAGANVLTF.

Regarding this clonotype: A junction end diverges from the germline sequence, so it may reflect a read error. The CDR3 DNA is TGTGCCACCAGTGACCGGGCTAGCGCAACAGATACGCGGTATTTT. Its translation: CATSDRASATDTRYF. This chain links TRBV24-1 with TRBJ2-3, with D maybe TRBD2 (6 bases). Germline lookup yields CDR1 KGHDR and CDR2 SFDVKD. The CDR3 runs 15 residues.

This clonotype was counted between two and nine times. This chain connects TRBV20-1 to TRBJ2-7; 12 bases line up with TRBD2. The CDR3 has 13 residues. V shed 7 bases, J shed 5 bases, and the junction held 6 bases outside the gene matches. The V gene's germline CDR1 is DFQATT and CDR2 SNEGSKA (reference sequence). CDR3 residues: CSVQTSGSNEQYF. The CDR3 nucleotides are TGCAGTGTTCAGACTAGCGGGAGCAACGAGCAGTACTTC.

This clonotype appeared a few times. CDR3 bases: TGTGCCAGCAACTACGGGACTAGCGGGGGCAATGAGCAGTTCTTC. It yields the protein CASNYGTSGGNEQFF. The chain couples TRBV11-2 to TRBJ2-1, with 14 bases lining up with TRBD2. Germline V gene data show CDR1 as SGHAT and CDR2 as FQNNGV. The V and J ends lost 7 bases and 6 bases, in that order; junction bases with no gene match: 5. The CDR3 contains 15 residues.

The chain carries TRBV12-3 or TRBV12-4 and TRBJ2-4; tentative D call: TRBD1 (5 bases). The better agreement between TRBJ2-7 and the DNA end casts doubt on the J call. The CDR3 is 15 amino acids. The CDR3 DNA sequence: TGTGCCAGCAGTCCGCCGTTTGGGGCCGCAACCGAGCAGTACTTC. Amino acids: CASSPPFGAATEQYF.

This clonotype was recorded many times. This chain connects TRBV5-1 to TRBJ2-1; possible D gene TRBD1, 6 bases. V gave up 4 bases and J gave up 5 bases, with 13 bases separating them. This CDR3 is 14 amino acids long. Germline CDR1 is SGHRS and CDR2 is YFSETQ. CDR3 nucleotide sequence: TGCGCCAGCAGCCCTTTACAGGGTGACAATGAGCAGTTCTTC. Amino acid sequence: CASSPLQGDNEQFF. Using reference TRBV5-1 and TRBJ2-1 for the parts outside the CDR3, the full variable domain is KAGVTQTPRYLIKTRGQQVTLSCSPISGHRSVSWYQQTPGQGLQFLFEYFSETQRNKGNFPGRFSGRQFSNSRSEMNVSTLELGDSALYLCASSPLQGDNEQFFGPGTRLTVL.

The V call is TRBV7-6, the J call TRBJ2-7; 10 positions match TRBD2. Germline assignment: CDR1 SGHVS and CDR2 FNYEAQ. The ends lost 2 bases at V and 3 bases at J; junction bases unmatched: 4. This CDR3 contains 15 residues. The CDR3: CASSLTRTSGYEQYF. In DNA form, the CDR3 reads TGTGCCAGCAGCTTAACCCGGACTAGCGGCTACGAGCAGTACTTC.

Note on this clonotype: Possible read error: a much larger clone is one base away. The V and J genes are TRBV29-1 and TRBJ2-7; a possible D gene is TRBD1 (6 bases). Germline CDR1 reads SQVTM; CDR2 reads ANQGSEA. The V gene lost 2 bases and the J gene lost 10 bases, with 21 bases spanning the gap. The CDR3 consists of 14 residues. The CDR3 nucleotides are TGCAGCGTTGAAACGCCCCAGGGGCGAGAGGCCCAGTACTTC. This translates into CSVETPQGREAQYF.

This clonotype was picked up one time. Being one base from a much bigger clone, this may be a read error. The chain couples TRBV20-1 to TRBJ2-1; D perhaps matches TRBD2 (5 bases). Germline lookup yields CDR1 DFQATT and CDR2 SNEGSKA (reference sequence). The CDR3 is 14 residues long. The CDR3 reads CSASNPTGYKEQFF. CDR3 DNA: TGCAGTGCTAGTAACCCGACGGGGTACAAAGAGCAGTTCTTC.

This chain links TRBV20-1 with TRBJ2-5; 9 bases map to TRBD1. This CDR3 region has 12 residues. V shed 5 bases and J 4 bases; nucleotides not matched to a gene: 2. Germline CDR1 DFQATT, CDR2 SNEGSKA (reference sequence). The CDR3 DNA is TGCAGTGCTCCGGGACAGGGAGAGACCCAGTACTTC. It translates to CSAPGQGETQYF.

This chain links TRBV7-2 with TRBJ1-5; 8 bases map to TRBD1. Germline V gene data show CDR1 as SGHTA and CDR2 as FQGNSA. Trimming at V came to 1 base and at J to 6 bases, leaving 8 bases not matched to a gene. CDR3 length: 16 amino acids. CDR3 nucleotide sequence: TGTGCCAGCAGCTTAGGGGGGCAGGGGGCAGGTCAGCCCCAGCATTTT. This sequence encodes CASSLGGQGAGQPQHF.

The chain employs TRBV6-1 and TRBJ2-3; tentatively, D is TRBD1 (6 bases). In germline, CDR1 is MNHNS, CDR2 SASEGT. This CDR3 has 14 residues. CDR3 nucleotide sequence: TGTTGCCAGCCACAACAGGGAAGCACAGATACGCAGTATTTT. Translation: CCQPQQGSTDTQYF.

The chain is built from TRBV6-5 and TRBJ1-2; 10 bases align to TRBD1. This CDR3 comprises 16 residues. Germline V gives CDR1 MNHEY, CDR2 SVGAGI. Unmatched junction bases numbered 8, after V lost 2 bases and J lost 5 bases. In DNA form, the CDR3 reads TGTGCCAGCAGTTACGGAATCCCGGGACAGGGGTATGGCTACACCTTC. It yields the protein CASSYGIPGQGYGYTF.

This chain connects TRBV7-9 to TRBJ1-1, with D possibly being TRBD1 (5 bases). This CDR3 is 14 amino acids long. The V gene lost 7 bases and the J gene lost 6 bases, with 18 bases spanning the gap. CDR1 and CDR2 from the germline V gene are SEHNR and FQNEAQ (reference sequence). CDR3 nucleotide sequence: TGTGCCAGCAACCAGGGCATAATCGATTCTGAAGCTTTCTTT. Amino acids: CASNQGIIDSEAFF.

The table lists this clonotype with a few counts. The chain joins TRBV19 to TRBJ1-2; 8 bases line up with TRBD1. J gave up 8 bases and V 6 bases, and 8 bases lay outside the gene matches. The CDR3 spans 13 residues. Germline V lookup: CDR1 LNHDA, CDR2 SQIVND (reference sequence). CDR3 loop: CASSTGQGYGYTF. In DNA form, the CDR3 reads TGTGCCAGTAGCACCGGACAGGGCTACGGCTACACCTTC. Drawing the rest from reference TRBV19 and TRBJ1-2, the complete variable domain is DGGITQSPKYLFRKEGQNVTLSCEQNLNHDAMYWYRQDPGQGLRLIYYSQIVNDFQKGDIAEGYSVSREKKESFPLTVTSAQKNPTAFYLCASSTGQGYGYTFGSGTRLTVV.

This rearrangement joins TRBV25-1 to TRBJ2-1; D is ambiguous. The J call is in doubt because the DNA end fits TRBJ2-7 better. The CDR3 covers 17 residues. Per the germline V gene, CDR1 is MGHDK and CDR2 is SYGVNS. The CDR3: CASSEFVGSGRTNEQYF. CDR3 nucleotide sequence: TGTGCCAGCAGTGAATTTGTCGGGTCGGGCAGAACGAATGAGCAGTACTTC.

V gene TRBV6-1 combines with J gene TRBJ2-2, with D unresolved. CDR1 and CDR2 (germline): MNHNS, SASEGT. This CDR3 has 14 residues. Between the trimmed V and J ends, which lost 4 bases and 6 bases, there was a span of 12 bases. The CDR3 spells CASSASSGPGELFF. In DNA form, the CDR3 reads TGTGCCAGCAGTGCTTCCAGTGGACCCGGGGAGCTGTTTTTT.